This T cell receptor (beta chain) originates from a study of T cell repertoires in cytomegalovirus infection. Study summary: Public TCR beta signatures were indicative of both CMV infection and a matching HLA type. Study-level results: CMV carriers having the relevant HLA were flagged by cumulative public TCR beta family frequency. There were HLA-C-restricted CMV-specific TCR beta clonotypes dominating the ex vivo response.

V lost 4 bases to trimming and J lost 0 bases, with 15 bases between them. CDR1 is MDHEN, CDR2 SYDVKM, per germline. There are 16 residues in the CDR3. This clonotype was counted many times. No antigen is known for it. One entry per CDR3 protein, called by TCRdb with MiXCR from the reads. The sample has some 300,000 distinct CDR3 sequences, 15% to 20% seen once. Sequenced sample: PBMCs. The source is a human donor in good health (CMV status not recorded). Some clones in this sample may be carry-over from other donors' samples. The chain is built from TRBV28 and TRBJ1-1; perhaps TRBD1 as D (6 bases). CDR3 DNA: TGTGCCAGCAGTTCTCTACAGGGAGGGGTGAACACTGAAGCTTTCTTT. Its protein product is CASSSLQGGVNTEAFF.